The clone carrying this T cell receptor (beta chain) was seen a handful of times. Its antigen remains unidentified. A J-beta primer mix and a sample-barcoded 5' primer were used in a second PCR of about 7 to 12 cycles. Each cDNA molecule received a tag from a template-switch adaptor that had 12 random nucleotides. Using its own MiXCR run on the 5' RACE reads, TCRdb lists one record per CDR3 protein. This sample has about 1.1 million distinct CDR3 sequences, with 35% to 40% found just once. The data originate from a study of blood T cells in healthy people across ages. CDR1 is ENHRY and CDR2 is SYGVKD in the germline V gene. The CDR3 runs to 15 residues. V was shortened by 6 bases and J by 4 bases, with 16 bases between the two germline ends. Findings and limits, study-wide: A greater number of naive CD4+ cells and higher diversity distinguished long-lived donors from aged donors. Per-million-T-cell TCR beta diversity fell roughly linearly with age.

At least 5.5 micrograms of total RNA were extracted per sample. The specimen was blood. This TCR was recovered from a man aged 18 to 35 in good health. This chain uses TRBV10-3 with TRBJ1-5; D perhaps matches TRBD1 (5 bases). This CDR3 is CAISPEGTPNQPQHF. Written as DNA, the CDR3 is TGTGCCATCAGCCCTGAGGGGACCCCTAATCAGCCCCAGCATTTT.